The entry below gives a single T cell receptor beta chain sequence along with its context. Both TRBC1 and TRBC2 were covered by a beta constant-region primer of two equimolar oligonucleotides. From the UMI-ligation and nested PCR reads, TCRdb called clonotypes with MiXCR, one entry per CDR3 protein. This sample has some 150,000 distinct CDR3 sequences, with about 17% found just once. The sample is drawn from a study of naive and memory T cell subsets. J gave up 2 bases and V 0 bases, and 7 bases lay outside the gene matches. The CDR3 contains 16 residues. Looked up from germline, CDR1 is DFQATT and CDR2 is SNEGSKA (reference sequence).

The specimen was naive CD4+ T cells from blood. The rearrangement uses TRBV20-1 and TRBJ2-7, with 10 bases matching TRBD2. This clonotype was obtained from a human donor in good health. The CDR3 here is CSARDSWLAGAYEQYF. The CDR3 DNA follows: TGCAGTGCTAGAGATTCATGGCTAGCGGGAGCCTACGAGCAGTACTTC.